This entry lists 13 T cell receptor beta chains sequenced from one sample in a study of blood T cell repertoires in COVID-19. Measured with immunoSEQ multiplex PCR; TCRdb has only the in-frame clones, and not every one. The repertoire holds fewer than 250,000 clones, with about 80% as singletons. Sequencing was done on a sample of PBMCs or T cells enriched from blood (not recorded which). Receptors were obtained from a woman in her thirties or forties who had been exposed to COVID-19.

The chain links TRBV30 to TRBJ2-7; 8 bases line up with TRBD2. Germline lookup yields CDR1 GTSNPN and CDR2 SVGIG (reference sequence). The CDR3 spans 15 residues. The ends lost 5 bases at V and 2 bases at J; junction bases unmatched: 11. Here the CDR3 reads CAWGPYQRGTYEQYF. DNA for the CDR3: TGTGCCTGGGGGCCCTATCAGCGGGGGACCTACGAGCAGTACTTC.

This clone was counted at least ten times. The chain is built from TRBV5-1 and TRBJ2-2; TRBD2 agrees at 16 bases. This CDR3 contains 16 residues. V was pared by 4 bases and J by 6 bases, with 3 bases of the junction left unmatched. Germline CDR1 SGHRS, CDR2 YFSETQ. The CDR3 region is CASSGGTSGGAGELFF. The CDR3 coding sequence is TGCGCCAGCAGCGGAGGGACTAGCGGGGGGGCCGGGGAGCTGTTTTTT.

The V call is TRBV25-1, the J call TRBJ2-1, with TRBD1 identical over 9 bases. The germline V gene has CDR1 MGHDK and CDR2 SYGVNS. This CDR3 contains 16 residues. Trimming removed 3 bases from V and 3 bases from J; junction bases left unmatched: 6. The CDR3: CASSDARDRVYNEQFF. In nucleotides, the CDR3 is TGTGCCAGCAGTGATGCCCGGGACAGGGTCTACAATGAGCAGTTCTTC.

The chain joins TRBV7-6 to TRBJ1-3, with TRBD1 as a possible D gene (6 bases). Germline lookup yields CDR1 SGHVS and CDR2 FNYEAQ. The CDR3 sequence is 16 residues long. Trimming left V 1 base short and J 3 bases short, with 13 bases between. The CDR3 is CASSLEGGKGGNTIYF. CDR3 nucleotides: TGTGCCAGCAGCTTAGAGGGGGGGAAAGGTGGAAACACCATATATTTT.

V is TRBV5-4 and J is TRBJ1-5; 7 bases line up with TRBD1. Per the germline V gene, CDR1 is SGHNT and CDR2 is YYREEE (reference sequence). The V segment lost 0 bases and the J segment 3 bases; nucleotides outside the gene matches: 3. The CDR3 runs 15 residues. DNA for the CDR3: TGTGCCAGCAGCTTGGGGGGACAGCACAATCAGCCCCAGCATTTT. This translates into CASSLGGQHNQPQHF.

CDR3 amino acids: CGSGDQTSTDTQYF. CDR3 in DNA: TGTGGTTCGGGGGATCAAACTAGCACAGATACGCAGTATTTT. The chain combines TRBV27 with TRBJ2-3; D is possibly TRBD2 (6 bases). Germline loops: CDR1 MNHEY, CDR2 SMNVEV (reference sequence). This CDR3 has 14 residues.

In this sample, this clone turned up a few times. The chain links TRBV5-1 to TRBJ1-6; the D gene is possibly TRBD1 (5 bases). The CDR3 sequence is 16 residues long. The germline V and J ends were trimmed by 1 base and 8 bases, with 16 bases remaining between them. Per the germline V gene, CDR1 is SGHRS and CDR2 is YFSETQ. CDR3 sequence: CASSLSPMGGDSPLHF. The CDR3 DNA is TGCGCCAGCAGCTTGAGCCCCATGGGGGGGGATTCACCCCTCCACTTT.

The rearrangement links TRBV19 to TRBJ2-3; 8 nucleotides line up with TRBD1. This CDR3 has 16 residues. Losses at the gene ends were 7 bases for V and 0 bases for J; bases not matched to a gene: 9. Germline assignment: CDR1 LNHDA and CDR2 SQIVND (reference sequence). The CDR3 DNA reads as TGTGCCAGTAACCCGGGGACAGGACTTAGCACAGATACGCAGTATTTT. Its protein is CASNPGTGLSTDTQYF.

The rearrangement joins TRBV11-3 to TRBJ2-7; TRBD1 matches at 12 bases. The CDR3 totals 14 residues. Germline V gene sequence: CDR1 SGHNT, CDR2 YENEEA. J lost 6 bases, V lost 5 bases, and 5 bases had no gene match. The CDR3, as DNA: TGTGCCAGCAGCCCCGGGACAGGGGGCTTCGAGCAGTACTTC. Protein product: CASSPGTGGFEQYF.

The chain couples TRBV2 to TRBJ2-5, with 13 bases that match TRBD2. V gave up 5 bases and J gave up 5 bases; unmatched junction bases: 5. The CDR3 spans 15 residues. Germline V gives CDR1 SNHLY, CDR2 FYNNEI. CDR3 DNA sequence: TGTGCCAGCAGTCCGGGACTAGCGGGGTGGGAGACCCAGTACTTC. As protein: CASSPGLAGWETQYF.

The V and J genes are TRBV3-1 (or the pseudogene TRBV3-2) and TRBJ1-2, with a possible D match to TRBD1 (5 bases). This CDR3 is built from 12 residues. Germline V gene data show CDR1 as LGHDT and CDR2 as YNNKEL (reference sequence). Trimming shortened V by 4 bases and J by 8 bases, and 11 bases separated the two germline ends. The CDR3 is CASSRGTEGYTF. CDR3 DNA sequence: TGTGCCAGCAGCCGGGGCACGGAGGGCTACACCTTC.

The genes are TRBV18 and TRBJ2-7; 8 bases are a match to TRBD1. After removal of 0 bases from V and 1 base from J, the junction contained 5 bases not matched to a gene. Germline values: CDR1 KGHSH, CDR2 LQKENI. This CDR3 has 16 residues. As DNA, the CDR3 is TGTGCCAGCTCACCACCAAGACAGGGGCGATCCTACGAGCAGTACTTC. Protein sequence: CASSPPRQGRSYEQYF.

This chain links TRBV27 with TRBJ2-1; 9 nucleotides agree with TRBD2. The junction had 4 bases not matched to a gene; V was cut back by 7 bases and J by 0 bases. Germline assignment: CDR1 MNHEY and CDR2 SMNVEV (reference sequence). This CDR3 comprises 15 residues. The CDR3 reads CASTSGVSSYNEQFF. In DNA form, the CDR3 reads TGTGCCAGCACTAGCGGGGTGAGCTCCTACAATGAGCAGTTCTTC.